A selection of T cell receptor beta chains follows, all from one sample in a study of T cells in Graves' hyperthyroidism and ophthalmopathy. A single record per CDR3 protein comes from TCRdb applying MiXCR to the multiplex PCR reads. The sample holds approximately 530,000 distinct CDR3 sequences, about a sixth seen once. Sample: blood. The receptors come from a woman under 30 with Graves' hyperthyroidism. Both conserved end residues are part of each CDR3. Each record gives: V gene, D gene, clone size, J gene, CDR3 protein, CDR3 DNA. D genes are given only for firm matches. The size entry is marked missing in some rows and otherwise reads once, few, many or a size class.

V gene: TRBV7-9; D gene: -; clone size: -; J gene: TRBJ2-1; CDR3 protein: CASSYTQGWGVAGYNEQFF; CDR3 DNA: TGTGCCAGCAGCTATACACAGGGGTGGGGGGTAGCGGGGTACAATGAGCAGTTCTTC
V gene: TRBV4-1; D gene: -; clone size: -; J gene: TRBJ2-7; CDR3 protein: CASSRAEGSYEQYF; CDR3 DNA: TGCGCCAGCAGCCGGGCGGAGGGGTCCTACGAGCAGTACTTC
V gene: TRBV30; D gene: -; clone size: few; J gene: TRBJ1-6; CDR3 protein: CAWSAAAGNSPLHF; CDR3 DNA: TGTGCCTGGAGTGCGGCGGCGGGAAATTCACCCCTCCACTTT
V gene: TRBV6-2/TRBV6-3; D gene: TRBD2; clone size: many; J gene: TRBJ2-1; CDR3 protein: CATSTSGGYNEQFF; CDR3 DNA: TGTGCCACCTCGACTAGCGGGGGGTACAATGAGCAGTTCTTC
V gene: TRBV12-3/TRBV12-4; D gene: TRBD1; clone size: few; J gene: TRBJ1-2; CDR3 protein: CASSFPAQGDYGYTF; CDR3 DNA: TGTGCCAGCAGTTTCCCCGCGCAGGGGGACTATGGCTACACCTTC
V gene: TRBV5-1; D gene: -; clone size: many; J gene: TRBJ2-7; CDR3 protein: CASSFYQVQVRNEQYF; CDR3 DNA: TGCGCCAGCAGCTTTTATCAGGTCCAAGTACGGAACGAGCAGTACTTC
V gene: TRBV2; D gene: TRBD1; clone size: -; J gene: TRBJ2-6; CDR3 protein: CASIVRGTGGSGANVLTF; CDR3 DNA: TGTGCCAGCATAGTTCGGGGGACAGGCGGCTCTGGGGCCAACGTCCTGACTTTC
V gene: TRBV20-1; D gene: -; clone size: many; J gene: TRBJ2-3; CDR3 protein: CSAPGLSTDTQYF; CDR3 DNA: TGCAGTGCCCCGGGCCTTAGCACAGATACGCAGTATTTT
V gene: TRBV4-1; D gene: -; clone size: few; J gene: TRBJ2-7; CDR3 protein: CASSRIEVGEQYF; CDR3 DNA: TGCGCCAGCAGCCGGATTGAGGTGGGCGAGCAGTACTTC
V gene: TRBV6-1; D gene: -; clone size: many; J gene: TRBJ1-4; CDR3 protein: CASSEAAGVNEKLFF; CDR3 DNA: TGTGCCAGCAGTGAAGCGGCAGGGGTAAATGAAAAACTGTTTTTT
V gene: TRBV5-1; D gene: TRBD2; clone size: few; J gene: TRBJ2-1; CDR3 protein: CASSFGLEGIFEQFF; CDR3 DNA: TGCGCCAGCAGCTTCGGACTAGAAGGTATCTTTGAGCAGTTCTTC
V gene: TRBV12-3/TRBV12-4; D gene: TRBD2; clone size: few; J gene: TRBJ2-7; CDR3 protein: CASSLVAPGSGRGEQYF; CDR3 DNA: TGTGCCAGCAGTTTAGTAGCCCCCGGGAGCGGGAGAGGAGAGCAGTACTTC
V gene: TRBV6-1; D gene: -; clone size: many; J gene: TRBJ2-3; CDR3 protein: CASSEALFASTDTQYF; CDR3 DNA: TGTGCCAGCAGTGAAGCGCTTTTCGCTAGCACAGATACGCAGTATTTT
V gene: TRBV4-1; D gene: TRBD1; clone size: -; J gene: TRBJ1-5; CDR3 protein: CASSHAGQGHQPQHF; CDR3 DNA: TGCGCCAGCAGCCATGCCGGACAGGGGCATCAGCCCCAGCATTTT
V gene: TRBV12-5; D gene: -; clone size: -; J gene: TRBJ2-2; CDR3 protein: CASGITLQGHTGELFF; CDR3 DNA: TGTGCTAGTGGTATCACGTTACAGGGCCACACCGGGGAGCTGTTTTTT
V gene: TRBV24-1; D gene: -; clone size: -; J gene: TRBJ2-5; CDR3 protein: CATSDLFVNQETQYF; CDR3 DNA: TGTGCCACCAGTGATTTGTTCGTAAACCAAGAGACCCAGTACTTC
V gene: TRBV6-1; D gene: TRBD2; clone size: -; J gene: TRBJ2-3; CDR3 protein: CASNEDLRLAFTLWDTQYF; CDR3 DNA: TGTGCCAGCAATGAAGACCTGAGACTAGCGTTTACACTTTGGGATACGCAGTATTTT
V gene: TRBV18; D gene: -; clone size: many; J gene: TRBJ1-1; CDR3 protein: CASSQGTLNTEAFF; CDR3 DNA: TGTGCCAGCTCACAAGGGACCCTCAACACTGAAGCTTTCTTT
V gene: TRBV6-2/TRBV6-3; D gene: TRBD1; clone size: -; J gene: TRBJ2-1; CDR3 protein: CASKLGQTYNEQFF; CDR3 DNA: TGTGCCAGCAAGTTGGGACAGACCTACAATGAGCAGTTCTTC
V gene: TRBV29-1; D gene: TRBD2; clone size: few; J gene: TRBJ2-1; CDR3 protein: CSVEDYPGAASGGLYNEQFF; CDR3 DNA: TGCAGCGTTGAAGATTACCCAGGGGCGGCTAGCGGGGGTTTATACAATGAGCAGTTCTTC
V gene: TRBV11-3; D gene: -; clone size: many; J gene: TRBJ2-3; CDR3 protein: CASSPDLTDTQYF; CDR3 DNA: TGTGCCAGCAGCCCCGATCTGACAGATACGCAGTATTTT
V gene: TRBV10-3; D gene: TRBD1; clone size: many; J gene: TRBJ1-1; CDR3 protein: CAISDNTGGNTEAFF; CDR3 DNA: TGTGCCATCAGTGATAACACAGGGGGCAACACTGAAGCTTTCTTT
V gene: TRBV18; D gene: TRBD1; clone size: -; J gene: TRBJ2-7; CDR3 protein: CASSPSTGAGNEQYF; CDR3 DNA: TGTGCCAGCTCACCTTCGACAGGGGCCGGTAACGAGCAGTACTTC
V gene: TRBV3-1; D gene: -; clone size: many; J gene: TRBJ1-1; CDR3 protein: CASSQDKMVAEAFF; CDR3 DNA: TGTGCCAGCAGCCAAGATAAGATGGTCGCTGAAGCTTTCTTT
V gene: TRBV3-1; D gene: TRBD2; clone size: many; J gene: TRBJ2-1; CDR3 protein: CASSQEGLQYHNEQFF; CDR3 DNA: TGTGCCAGCAGCCAAGAGGGACTACAATATCACAATGAGCAGTTCTTC
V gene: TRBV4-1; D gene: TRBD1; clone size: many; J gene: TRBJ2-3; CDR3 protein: CASSPLGQGVADTQYF; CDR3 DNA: TGCGCCAGCAGCCCACTAGGACAGGGCGTAGCAGATACGCAGTATTTT
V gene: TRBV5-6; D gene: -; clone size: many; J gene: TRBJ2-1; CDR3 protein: CASSLAVGNEQFF; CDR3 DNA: TGTGCCAGCAGCTTGGCCGTGGGAAATGAGCAGTTCTTC
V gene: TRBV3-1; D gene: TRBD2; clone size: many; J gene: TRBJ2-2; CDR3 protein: CASSLGLAGVGELFF; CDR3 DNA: TGTGCCAGCAGTCTCGGACTAGCGGGAGTCGGGGAGCTGTTTTTT
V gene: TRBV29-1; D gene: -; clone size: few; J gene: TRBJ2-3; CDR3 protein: CSVEDTGGADTQYF; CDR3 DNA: TGCAGCGTTGAAGATACAGGGGGGGCAGATACGCAGTATTTT
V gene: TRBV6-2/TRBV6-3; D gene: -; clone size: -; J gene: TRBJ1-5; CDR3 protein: CASGMRQGNQPQHF; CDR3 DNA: TGTGCCAGCGGGATGCGACAGGGCAATCAGCCCCAGCATTTT
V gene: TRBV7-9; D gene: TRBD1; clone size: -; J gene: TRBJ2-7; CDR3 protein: CASSSATGGSYEQYF; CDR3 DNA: TGTGCCAGCAGCTCGGCGACAGGGGGGTCATACGAGCAGTACTTC
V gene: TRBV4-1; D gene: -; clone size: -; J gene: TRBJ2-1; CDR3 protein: CASSQVGQGRNEQFF; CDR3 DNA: TGCGCCAGCAGCCAAGTGGGCCAGGGCCGCAATGAGCAGTTCTTC
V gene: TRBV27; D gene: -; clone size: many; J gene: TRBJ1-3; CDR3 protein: CASSLPERADSGNTIYF; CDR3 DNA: TGTGCCAGCAGTTTACCCGAGCGGGCAGACTCTGGAAACACCATATATTTT
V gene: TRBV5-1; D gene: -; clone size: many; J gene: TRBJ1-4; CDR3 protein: CASSLSQKDPTNEKLFF; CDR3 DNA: TGCGCCAGCAGCTTGAGCCAGAAGGACCCAACTAATGAAAAACTGTTTTTT
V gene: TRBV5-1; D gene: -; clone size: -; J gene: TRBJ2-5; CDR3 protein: CASSFGNQETRYF; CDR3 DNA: TGCGCCAGCAGCTTTGGCAACCAAGAGACCCGGTACTTC
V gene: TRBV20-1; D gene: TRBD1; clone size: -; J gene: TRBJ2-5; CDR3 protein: CSARGGRGRQETQYF; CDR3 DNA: TGCAGTGCTAGAGGGGGCAGGGGGCGCCAAGAGACCCAGTACTTC
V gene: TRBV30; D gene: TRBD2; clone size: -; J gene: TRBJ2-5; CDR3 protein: CAWRVSGRGETQYF; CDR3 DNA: TGTGCCTGGAGGGTGAGCGGGAGGGGGGAGACCCAGTACTTC
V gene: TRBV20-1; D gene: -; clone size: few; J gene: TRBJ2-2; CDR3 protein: CSAKPNSGTGELFF; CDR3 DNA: TGCAGTGCCAAGCCTAATTCGGGCACCGGGGAGCTGTTTTTT
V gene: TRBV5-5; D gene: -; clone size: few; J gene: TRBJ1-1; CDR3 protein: CASSSPARTEAFF; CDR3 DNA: TGTGCCAGCAGCTCCCCGGCGCGAACTGAAGCTTTCTTT
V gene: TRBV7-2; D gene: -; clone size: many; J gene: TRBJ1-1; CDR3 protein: CASSRVGNTEAFF; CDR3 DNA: TGTGCCAGCAGTCGAGTGGGGAACACTGAAGCTTTCTTT
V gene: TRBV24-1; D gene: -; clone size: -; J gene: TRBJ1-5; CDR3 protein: CATSDMRGRPQHF; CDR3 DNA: TGTGCCACCAGTGATATGCGAGGGAGACCCCAGCATTTT
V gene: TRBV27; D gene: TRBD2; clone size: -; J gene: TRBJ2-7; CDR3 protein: CASSASTSGRFSEQYF; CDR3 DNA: TGTGCCAGCAGTGCTTCGACTAGCGGGAGATTCTCCGAGCAGTACTTC
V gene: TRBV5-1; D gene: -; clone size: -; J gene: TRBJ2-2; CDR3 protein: CASRTGHMNTGELFF; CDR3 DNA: TGCGCCAGCAGGACGGGACACATGAACACCGGGGAGCTGTTTTTT
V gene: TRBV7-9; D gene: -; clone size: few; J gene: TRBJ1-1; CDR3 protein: CASSTNWGRGTEAFF; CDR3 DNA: TGTGCCAGCAGCACCAATTGGGGGAGGGGGACTGAAGCTTTCTTT
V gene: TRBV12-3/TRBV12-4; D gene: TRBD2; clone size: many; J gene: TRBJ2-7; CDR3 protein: CASSFSSGRPREQYF; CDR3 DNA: TGTGCCAGCAGTTTTTCTAGCGGGAGGCCGCGAGAGCAGTACTTC
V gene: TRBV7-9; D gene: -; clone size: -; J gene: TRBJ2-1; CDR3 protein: CASSLAIGVNEQFF; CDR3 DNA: TGTGCCAGCAGCTTAGCGATAGGGGTCAATGAGCAGTTCTTC
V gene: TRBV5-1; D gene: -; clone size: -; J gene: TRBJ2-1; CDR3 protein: CASRRTVTETQFF; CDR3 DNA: TGCGCCAGCCGCCGGACAGTCACAGAGACCCAGTTCTTC
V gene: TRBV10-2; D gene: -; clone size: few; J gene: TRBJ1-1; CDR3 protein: CASRGVGNTEAFF; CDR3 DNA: TGCGCCAGCAGGGGGGTGGGGAACACTGAAGCTTTCTTT
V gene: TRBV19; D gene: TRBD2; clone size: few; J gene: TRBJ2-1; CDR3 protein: CASSFPSGIGHNEQFF; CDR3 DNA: TGTGCCAGTAGTTTTCCTAGCGGGATAGGGCACAATGAGCAGTTCTTC
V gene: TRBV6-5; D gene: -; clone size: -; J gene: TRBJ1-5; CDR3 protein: CASSYPSNQPQHF; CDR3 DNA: TGTGCCAGCAGTTACCCCAGCAATCAGCCCCAGCATTTT
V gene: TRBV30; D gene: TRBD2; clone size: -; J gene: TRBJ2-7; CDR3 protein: CAWSLGLAGEQYF; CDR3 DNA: TGTGCCTGGAGTTTGGGACTAGCGGGCGAGCAGTACTTC
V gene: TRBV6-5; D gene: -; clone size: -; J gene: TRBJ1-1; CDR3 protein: CASSSPRFINTEAFF; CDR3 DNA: TGTGCCAGCAGTTCGCCACGATTCATCAACACTGAAGCTTTCTTT
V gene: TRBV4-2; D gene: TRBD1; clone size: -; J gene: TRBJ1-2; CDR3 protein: CASSQVGTGYGYTF; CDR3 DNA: TGTGCCAGCAGCCAAGTAGGGACAGGGTATGGCTACACCTTC
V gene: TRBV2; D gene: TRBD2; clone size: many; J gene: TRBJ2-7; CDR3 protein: CASSDGAGVGPYEQYF; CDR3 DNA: TGTGCCAGCAGTGATGGGGCGGGGGTGGGGCCCTACGAGCAGTACTTC
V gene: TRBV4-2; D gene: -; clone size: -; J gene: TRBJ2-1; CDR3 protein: CASSPQGYEGNEQFF; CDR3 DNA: TGTGCCAGCAGCCCCCAGGGGTATGAGGGCAATGAGCAGTTCTTC
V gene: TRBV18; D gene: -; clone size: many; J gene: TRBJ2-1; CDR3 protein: CASSPPGVGQFF; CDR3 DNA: TGTGCCAGCTCACCACCGGGAGTCGGGCAGTTCTTC
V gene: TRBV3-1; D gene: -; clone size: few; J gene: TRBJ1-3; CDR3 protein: CASSYGWGTGNTIYF; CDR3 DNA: TGTGCCAGCAGCTACGGGTGGGGGACTGGAAACACCATATATTTT
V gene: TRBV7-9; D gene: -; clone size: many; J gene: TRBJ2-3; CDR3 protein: CASSKLPGDTKADTQYF; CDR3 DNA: TGTGCCAGCAGCAAACTTCCCGGGGACACCAAGGCAGATACGCAGTATTTT
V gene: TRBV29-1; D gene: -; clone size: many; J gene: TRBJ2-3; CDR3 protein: CSVVSQAPTDTQYF; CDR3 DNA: TGCAGCGTTGTAAGCCAGGCCCCCACAGATACGCAGTATTTT
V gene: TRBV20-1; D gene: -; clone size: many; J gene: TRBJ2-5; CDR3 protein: CSAGVSWKETQYF; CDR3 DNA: TGCAGTGCTGGGGTATCGTGGAAAGAGACCCAGTACTTC